The source of this T cell receptor beta chain is a study of identical twins (dated by TCRdb to 2016 to 2017). In the study overall: TCR alpha and beta repertoires from monozygotic twins, unrelated adults of various ages and cord blood were deep-sequenced to test whether fetal clonotypes persist. To rule out contamination, replicate twin experiments were performed at different times with different library preparation protocols. What the work shows at the level of the full study, not this receptor alone: Because the same donors could not be followed over many years, the conclusions relied on cross-sectional statistical analysis. In monozygotic twins, out-of-frame TCR alpha sharing was systematically underestimated by recombination models, although the models agreed with sharing between unrelated individuals. Invariant T cells such as MAIT and iNKT could partly confound zero-insertion analyses, although diverse VJ usage argued against such confounding for most clonotypes. Abundant cord blood beta clonotypes carried fewer insertions; young adult naive repertoires showed a weaker similar trend, while memory repertoires showed none. Out-of-frame TCR alpha sequences shared between twins showed an excess of low generation-probability sequences compared with coincidental sharing between unrelated individuals. The excess sharing between twins in beta out-of-frame sequences was weaker because fewer shared sequences reduced the signal-to-noise ratio.

The junction carries 8 bases between V and J, which are trimmed by 2 bases and 6 bases respectively. The germline V gene specifies ENHRY as CDR1 and SYGVKD as CDR2. The CDR3 goes from the cysteine to the phenylalanine over 13 residues. Left in the record is the CDR3 DNA by itself, 39 bases read in frame from the first base. The library was obtained by 5' RACE. Sequencing was performed on an Illumina HiSeq 2000. Template switching added a universal primer binding site, and the final cDNA carried a unique molecular identifier that allowed TCR cDNA molecules to be counted accurately. First-strand cDNA for TCR alpha and beta chains was synthesized from specific primers in the conserved constant-segment region. To control for contamination, every cDNA library was double barcoded, receiving both a SMART-Mk sample barcode and Illumina barcodes. TruSeq adapter sequences and Illumina sample barcodes were added in two successive PCR steps. The TCR alpha and beta cDNA libraries were sequenced on the Illumina HiSeq platform using custom primers. The source study handled its data this way. Unique molecular identifiers were extracted from raw reads with MiGEC, and CDR3 positions were determined with MiXCR. Recombination models were inferred per individual with the repgenHMM and IGoR tools using an EM algorithm. Shared clonotypes were analyzed with the tcR package in R, and sharing was normalized by the product of cloneset sizes. To study raw recombination free of thymic and clonal selection effects, out-of-frame nonproductive sequences were analyzed. TCRdb itself trimmed the public reads at Q25 with fastp, ran MiXCR and retained productive beta chains. Under each unique CDR3 protein, matching rows form one entry showing the most common genes and DNA. TCRdb's processing, not the authors' own work, is the source of the V and J calls. Present in this sample are some 900,000 distinct CDR3 sequences, 9% to 15% of which were seen just once. The ten most abundant clones make up about 1.6% of the sample.

Only healthy Caucasian donors were included. Three pairs of female monozygotic twins, all aged roughly 18 to 30 years, were included in the twin cohort. RNA for TCR libraries was isolated from peripheral blood mononuclear cells. In the case of this clonotype: It lacks a known antigen. Base quality data are lacking; no much larger clone is found one base away.

The same data also went into a second study, on yellow fever vaccine responses in identical twins. The second investigation adds: According to the authors, the vaccine-induced T cell response in identical twins seemed to be partly convergent and partly specific to each individual. In identical twins, the study followed T cell clones that responded to the vaccine with precision.

Here the chain combines TRBV10-3 and TRBJ2-1; the D gene cannot be named for sure. The TCR originated in a young woman in good health. Material for sequencing was PBMCs. The CDR3 region has the sequence CAISELGSNEQFF. The DNA reads as follows: TGTGCCATCAGTGAGCTCGGCAGCAATGAGCAGTTCTTC.